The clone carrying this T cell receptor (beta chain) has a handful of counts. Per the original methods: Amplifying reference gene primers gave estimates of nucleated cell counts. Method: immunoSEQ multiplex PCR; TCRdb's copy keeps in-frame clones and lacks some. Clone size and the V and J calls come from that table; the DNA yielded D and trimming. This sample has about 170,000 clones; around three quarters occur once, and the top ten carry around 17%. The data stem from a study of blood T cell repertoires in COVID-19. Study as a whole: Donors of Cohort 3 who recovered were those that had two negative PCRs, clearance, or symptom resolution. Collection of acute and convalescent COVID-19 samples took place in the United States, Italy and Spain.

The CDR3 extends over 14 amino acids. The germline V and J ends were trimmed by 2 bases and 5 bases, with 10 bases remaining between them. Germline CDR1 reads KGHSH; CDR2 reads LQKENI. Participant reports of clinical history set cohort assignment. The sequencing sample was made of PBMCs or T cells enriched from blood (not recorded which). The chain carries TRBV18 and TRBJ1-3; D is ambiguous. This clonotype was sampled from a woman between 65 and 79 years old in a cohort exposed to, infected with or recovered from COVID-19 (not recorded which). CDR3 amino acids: CASSPWADRNTIYF. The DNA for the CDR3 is TGTGCCAGCTCACCATGGGCAGACAGAAACACCATATATTTT. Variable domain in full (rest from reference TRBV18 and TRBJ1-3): NAGVMQNPRHLVRRRGQEARLRCSPMKGHSHVYWYRQLPEEGLKFMVYLQKENIIDESGMPKERFSAEFPKEGPSILRIQQVVRGDSAAYFCASSPWADRNTIYFGEGSWLTVV.